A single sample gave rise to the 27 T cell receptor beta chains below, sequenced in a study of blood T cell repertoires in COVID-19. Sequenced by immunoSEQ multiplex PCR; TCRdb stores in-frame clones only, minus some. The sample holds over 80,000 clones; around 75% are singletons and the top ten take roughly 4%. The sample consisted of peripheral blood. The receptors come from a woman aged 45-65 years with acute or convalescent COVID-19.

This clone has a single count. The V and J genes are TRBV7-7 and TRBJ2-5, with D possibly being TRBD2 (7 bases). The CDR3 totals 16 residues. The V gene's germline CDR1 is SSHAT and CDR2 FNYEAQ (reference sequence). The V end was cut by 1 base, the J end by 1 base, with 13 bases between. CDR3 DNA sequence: TGTGCCAGCAGCTTAGTCGGGGGGCCTGGCCAAGAGACCCAGTACTTC. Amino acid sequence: CASSLVGGPGQETQYF.

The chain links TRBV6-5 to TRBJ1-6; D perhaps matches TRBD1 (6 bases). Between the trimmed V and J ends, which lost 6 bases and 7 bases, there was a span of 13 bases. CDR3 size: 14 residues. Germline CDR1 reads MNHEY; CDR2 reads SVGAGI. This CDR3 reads CASSQTGVNSPLHF. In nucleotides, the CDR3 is TGTGCCAGCAGCCAGACAGGAGTCAATTCACCCCTCCACTTT.

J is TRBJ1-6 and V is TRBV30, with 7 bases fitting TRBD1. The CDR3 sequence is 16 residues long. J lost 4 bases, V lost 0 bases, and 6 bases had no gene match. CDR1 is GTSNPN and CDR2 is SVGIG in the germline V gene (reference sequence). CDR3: CAWSVKGAVYNSPLHF. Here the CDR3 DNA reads TGTGCCTGGAGTGTGAAGGGGGCTGTTTATAATTCACCCCTCCACTTT.

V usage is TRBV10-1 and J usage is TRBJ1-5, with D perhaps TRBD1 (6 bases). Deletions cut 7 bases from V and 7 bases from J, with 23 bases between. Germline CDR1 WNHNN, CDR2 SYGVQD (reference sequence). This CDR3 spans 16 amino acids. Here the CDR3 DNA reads TGCGCCAGCACTTTGCAGGGGAGATTTTTTGGCCAGCCCCAGCATTTT. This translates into CASTLQGRFFGQPQHF.

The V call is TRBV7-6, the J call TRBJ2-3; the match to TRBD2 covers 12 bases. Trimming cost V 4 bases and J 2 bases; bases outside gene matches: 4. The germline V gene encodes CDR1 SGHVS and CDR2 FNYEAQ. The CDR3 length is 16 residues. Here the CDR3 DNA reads TGTGCCAGCAGCTGGGGGACTAGCGGGCCCACAGATACGCAGTATTTT. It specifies CASSWGTSGPTDTQYF.

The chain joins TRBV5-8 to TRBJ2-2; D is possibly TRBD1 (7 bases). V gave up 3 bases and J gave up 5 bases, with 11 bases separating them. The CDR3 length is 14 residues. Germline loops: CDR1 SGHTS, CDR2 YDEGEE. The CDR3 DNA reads TGTGCCAGCAGCTCACAGGGGAGGACCGGGGAGCTGTTTTTT. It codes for CASSSQGRTGELFF.

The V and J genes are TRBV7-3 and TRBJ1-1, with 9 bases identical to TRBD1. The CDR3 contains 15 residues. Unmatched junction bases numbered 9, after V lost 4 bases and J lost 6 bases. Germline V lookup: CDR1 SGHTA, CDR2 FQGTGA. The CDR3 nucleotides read TGTGCCAGCAGCTCCGCGGGACAGGGTGATGCTGAAGCTTTCTTT. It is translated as CASSSAGQGDAEAFF.

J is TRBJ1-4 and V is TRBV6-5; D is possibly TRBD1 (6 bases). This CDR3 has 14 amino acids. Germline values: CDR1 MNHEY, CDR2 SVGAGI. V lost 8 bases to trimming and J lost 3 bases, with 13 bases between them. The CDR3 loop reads CASRLTGPNEKLFF. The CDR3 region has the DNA TGTGCCAGCCGTCTGACAGGACCTAATGAAAAACTGTTTTTT.

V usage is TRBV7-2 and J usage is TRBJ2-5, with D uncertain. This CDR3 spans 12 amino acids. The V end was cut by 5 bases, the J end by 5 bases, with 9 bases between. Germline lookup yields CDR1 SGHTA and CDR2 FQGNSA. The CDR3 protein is CASSPGRETQYF. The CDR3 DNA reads TGTGCCAGCAGCCCCGGCAGGGAGACCCAGTACTTC.

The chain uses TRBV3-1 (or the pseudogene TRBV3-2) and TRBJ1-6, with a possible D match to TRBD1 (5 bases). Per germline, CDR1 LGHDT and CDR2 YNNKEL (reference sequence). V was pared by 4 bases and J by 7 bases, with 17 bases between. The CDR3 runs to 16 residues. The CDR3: CASSRATGGGNSPLHF. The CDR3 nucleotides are TGTGCCAGCAGCCGTGCGACCGGGGGTGGGAATTCACCCCTCCACTTT.

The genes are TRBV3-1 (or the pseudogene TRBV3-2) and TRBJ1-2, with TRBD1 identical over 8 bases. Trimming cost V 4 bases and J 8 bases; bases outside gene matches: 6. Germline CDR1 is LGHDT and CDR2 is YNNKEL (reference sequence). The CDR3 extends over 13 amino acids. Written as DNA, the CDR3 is TGTGCCAGCAGCCTGACAGGGGCTGAAGGCTACACCTTC. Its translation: CASSLTGAEGYTF.

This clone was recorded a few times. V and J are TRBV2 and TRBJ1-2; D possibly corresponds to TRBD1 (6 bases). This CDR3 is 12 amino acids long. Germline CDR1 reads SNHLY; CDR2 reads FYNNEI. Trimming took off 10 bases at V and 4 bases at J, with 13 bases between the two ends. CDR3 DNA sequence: TGTGCCACCACACAGGGTAGCTATGGCTACACCTTC. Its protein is CATTQGSYGYTF.

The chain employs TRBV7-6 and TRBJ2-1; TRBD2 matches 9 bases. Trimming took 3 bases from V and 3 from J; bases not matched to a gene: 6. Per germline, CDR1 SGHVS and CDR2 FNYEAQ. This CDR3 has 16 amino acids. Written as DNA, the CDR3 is TGTGCCAGCAGCTTGCCTAGCGGGGACCACTACAATGAGCAGTTCTTC. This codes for CASSLPSGDHYNEQFF.

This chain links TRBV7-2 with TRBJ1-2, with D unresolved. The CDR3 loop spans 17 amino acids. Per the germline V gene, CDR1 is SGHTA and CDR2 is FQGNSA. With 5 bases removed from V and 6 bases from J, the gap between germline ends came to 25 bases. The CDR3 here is CASSLHLQPPHSDGYTF. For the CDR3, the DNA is TGTGCCAGCAGCCTGCATTTGCAACCACCTCACTCGGATGGCTACACCTTC.

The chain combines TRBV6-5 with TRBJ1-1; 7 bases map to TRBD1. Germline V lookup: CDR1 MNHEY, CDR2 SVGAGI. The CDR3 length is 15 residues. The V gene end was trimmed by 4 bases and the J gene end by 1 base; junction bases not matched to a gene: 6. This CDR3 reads CASSSPGQPNTEAFF. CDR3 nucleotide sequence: TGTGCCAGCAGTTCCCCGGGACAGCCGAACACTGAAGCTTTCTTT.

The CDR3 loop is CATLRGETTGYTF. The CDR3 coding sequence is TGTGCCACCCTCCGGGGGGAGACGACAGGCTACACCTTC. This rearrangement joins TRBV28 to TRBJ1-2, with a tentative D call TRBD1 (5 bases). Trimming left V 10 bases short and J 8 bases short, with 20 bases between. In germline, CDR1 is MDHEN, CDR2 SYDVKM. The CDR3 has 13 amino acids.

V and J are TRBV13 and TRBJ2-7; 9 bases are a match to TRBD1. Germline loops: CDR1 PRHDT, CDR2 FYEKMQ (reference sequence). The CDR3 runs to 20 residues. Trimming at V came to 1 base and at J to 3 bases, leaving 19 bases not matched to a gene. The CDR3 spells CASSLAPKGTGPALYYEQYF. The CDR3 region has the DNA TGTGCCAGCAGCTTAGCACCAAAAGGGACAGGGCCAGCCCTCTACTACGAGCAGTACTTC.

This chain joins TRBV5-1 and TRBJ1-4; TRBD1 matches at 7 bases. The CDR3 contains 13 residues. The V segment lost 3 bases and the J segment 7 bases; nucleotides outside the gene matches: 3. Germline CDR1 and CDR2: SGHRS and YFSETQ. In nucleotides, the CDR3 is TGCGCCAGCAGCTCGACAGGGTTTGAAAAACTGTTTTTT. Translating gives CASSSTGFEKLFF.

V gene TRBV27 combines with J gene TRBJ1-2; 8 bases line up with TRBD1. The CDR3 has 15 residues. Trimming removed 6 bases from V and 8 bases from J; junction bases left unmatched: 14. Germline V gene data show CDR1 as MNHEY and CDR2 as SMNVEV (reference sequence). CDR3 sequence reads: CASSPDRVHIGGYTF. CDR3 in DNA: TGTGCCAGCAGCCCGGACAGGGTTCATATTGGCGGCTACACCTTC.

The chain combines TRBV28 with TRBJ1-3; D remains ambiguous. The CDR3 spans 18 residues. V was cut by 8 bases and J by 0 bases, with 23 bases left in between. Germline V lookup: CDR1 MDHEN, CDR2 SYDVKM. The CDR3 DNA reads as TGTGCCAGCTCCGCCACACCAGGACGGGGTGACTCTGGAAACACCATATATTTT. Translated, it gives CASSATPGRGDSGNTIYF.

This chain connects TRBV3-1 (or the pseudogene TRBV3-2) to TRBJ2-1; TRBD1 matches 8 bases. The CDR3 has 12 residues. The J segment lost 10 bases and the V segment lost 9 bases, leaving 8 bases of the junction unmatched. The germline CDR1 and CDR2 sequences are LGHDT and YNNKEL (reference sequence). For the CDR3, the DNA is TGTGCCAGGAATCCTCGGGACAGGGAGCAGTTCTTC. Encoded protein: CARNPRDREQFF.

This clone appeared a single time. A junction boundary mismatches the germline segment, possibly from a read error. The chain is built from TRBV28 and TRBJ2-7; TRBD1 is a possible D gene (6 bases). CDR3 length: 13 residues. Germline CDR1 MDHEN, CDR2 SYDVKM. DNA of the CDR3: TGTGCTAGCAAGGGTCCAGGGGCCTACGAGCAGTACTTC. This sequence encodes CASKGPGAYEQYF.

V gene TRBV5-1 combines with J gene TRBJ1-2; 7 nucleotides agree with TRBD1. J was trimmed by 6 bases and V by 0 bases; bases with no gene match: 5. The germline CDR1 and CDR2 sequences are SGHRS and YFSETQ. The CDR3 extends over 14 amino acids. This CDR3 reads CASSLADRINGYTF. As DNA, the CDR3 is TGCGCCAGCAGCTTGGCGGACAGGATAAATGGCTACACCTTC.

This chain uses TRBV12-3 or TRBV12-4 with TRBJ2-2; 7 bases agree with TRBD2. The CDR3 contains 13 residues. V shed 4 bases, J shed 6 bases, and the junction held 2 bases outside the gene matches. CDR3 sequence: CASSWEGAGELFF. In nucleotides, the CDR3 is TGTGCCAGCAGTTGGGAGGGTGCCGGGGAGCTGTTTTTT.

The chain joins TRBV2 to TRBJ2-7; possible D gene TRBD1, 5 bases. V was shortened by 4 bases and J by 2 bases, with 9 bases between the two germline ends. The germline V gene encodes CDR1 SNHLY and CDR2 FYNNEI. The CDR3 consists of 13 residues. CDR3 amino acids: CASSVGLPYEQYF. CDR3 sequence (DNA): TGTGCCAGCAGTGTGGGGCTCCCCTACGAGCAGTACTTC.

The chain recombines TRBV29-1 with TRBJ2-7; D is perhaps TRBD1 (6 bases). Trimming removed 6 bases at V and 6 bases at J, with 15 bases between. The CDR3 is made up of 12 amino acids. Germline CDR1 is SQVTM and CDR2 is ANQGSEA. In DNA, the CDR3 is TGCAGCGTAGCAGCTACAGGGATCGAGCAGTACTTC. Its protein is CSVAATGIEQYF.

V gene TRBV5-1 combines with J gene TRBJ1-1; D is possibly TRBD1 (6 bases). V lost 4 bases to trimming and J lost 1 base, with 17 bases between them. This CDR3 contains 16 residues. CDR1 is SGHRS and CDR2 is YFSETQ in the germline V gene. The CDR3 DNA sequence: TGCGCCAGCAGCCGTTTCGGTGGGGGCGGGAACACTGAAGCTTTCTTT. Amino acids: CASSRFGGGGNTEAFF.